This TCR beta chain is from a study of shared clonotypes between healthy human individuals. Genomic DNA belonging to each subset was distributed in equal measure over several immunoSEQ plates. TCRdb's table, derived via immunoSEQ multiplex PCR, lists solely in-frame clones and lacks some. The table lists about half a million clones, 70% to 85% of them singletons. Donors included only healthy HIV-negative adults lacking recent acute infections or vaccinations. CDR1 SGHAT and CDR2 FQNNGV come from the germline V gene. Trimming stripped 2 bases from V and 4 bases from J, with 10 bases between. This CDR3 spans 14 amino acids.

This receptor was identified in a woman in her thirties or forties in good health. Some clones in this sample may be carry-over from other donors' samples. The sample was PBMCs. This chain links TRBV11-2 with TRBJ2-3, with no clear D. This CDR3 is CASSLRWGADTQYF. The CDR3 DNA follows: TGTGCCAGCAGCTTAAGGTGGGGTGCAGATACGCAGTATTTT.